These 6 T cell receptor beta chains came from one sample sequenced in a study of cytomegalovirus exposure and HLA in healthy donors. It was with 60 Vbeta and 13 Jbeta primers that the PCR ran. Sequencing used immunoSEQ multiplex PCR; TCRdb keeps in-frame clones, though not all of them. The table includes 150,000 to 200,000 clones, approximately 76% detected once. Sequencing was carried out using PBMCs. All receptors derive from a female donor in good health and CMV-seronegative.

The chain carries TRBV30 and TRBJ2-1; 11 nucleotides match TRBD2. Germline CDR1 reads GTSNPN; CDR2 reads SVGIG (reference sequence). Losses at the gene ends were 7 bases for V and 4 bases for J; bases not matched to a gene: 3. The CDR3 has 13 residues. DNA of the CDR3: TGTGCCTCAGTAGCGGGAGGGTACAATGAGCAGTTCTTC. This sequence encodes CASVAGGYNEQFF.

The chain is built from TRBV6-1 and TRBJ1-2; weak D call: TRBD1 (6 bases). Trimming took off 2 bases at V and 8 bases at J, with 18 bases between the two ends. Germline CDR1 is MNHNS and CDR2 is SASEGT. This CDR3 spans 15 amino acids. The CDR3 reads CASSETPQGPAGYTF. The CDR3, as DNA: TGTGCCAGCAGTGAAACCCCGCAGGGGCCGGCCGGCTACACCTTC.

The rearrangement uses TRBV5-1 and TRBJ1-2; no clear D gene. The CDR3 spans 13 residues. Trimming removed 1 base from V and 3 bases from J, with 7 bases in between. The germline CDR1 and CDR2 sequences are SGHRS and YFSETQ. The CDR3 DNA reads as TGCGCCAGCAGCTTGAGCGCGGACTATGGCTACACCTTC. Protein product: CASSLSADYGYTF.

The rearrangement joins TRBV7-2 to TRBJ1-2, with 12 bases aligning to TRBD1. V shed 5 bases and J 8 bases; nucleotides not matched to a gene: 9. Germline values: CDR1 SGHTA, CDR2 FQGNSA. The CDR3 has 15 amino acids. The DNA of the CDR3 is TGTGCCAGCAGCCGCTCCGGGACAGGGGGCATCGGCTACACCTTC. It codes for CASSRSGTGGIGYTF.

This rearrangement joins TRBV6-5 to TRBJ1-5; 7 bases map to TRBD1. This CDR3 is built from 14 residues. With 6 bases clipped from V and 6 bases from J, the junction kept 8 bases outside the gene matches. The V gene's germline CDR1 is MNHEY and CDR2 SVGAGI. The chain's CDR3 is CASRSTGRSQPQHF. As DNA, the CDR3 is TGTGCCAGCAGATCGACAGGGAGGAGTCAGCCCCAGCATTTT.

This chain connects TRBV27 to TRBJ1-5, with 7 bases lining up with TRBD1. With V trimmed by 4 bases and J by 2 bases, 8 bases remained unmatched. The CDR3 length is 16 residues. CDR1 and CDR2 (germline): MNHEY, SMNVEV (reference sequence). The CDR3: CASSSSQGYGNQPQHF. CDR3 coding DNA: TGTGCCAGCAGTTCCTCACAGGGGTATGGCAATCAGCCCCAGCATTTT.